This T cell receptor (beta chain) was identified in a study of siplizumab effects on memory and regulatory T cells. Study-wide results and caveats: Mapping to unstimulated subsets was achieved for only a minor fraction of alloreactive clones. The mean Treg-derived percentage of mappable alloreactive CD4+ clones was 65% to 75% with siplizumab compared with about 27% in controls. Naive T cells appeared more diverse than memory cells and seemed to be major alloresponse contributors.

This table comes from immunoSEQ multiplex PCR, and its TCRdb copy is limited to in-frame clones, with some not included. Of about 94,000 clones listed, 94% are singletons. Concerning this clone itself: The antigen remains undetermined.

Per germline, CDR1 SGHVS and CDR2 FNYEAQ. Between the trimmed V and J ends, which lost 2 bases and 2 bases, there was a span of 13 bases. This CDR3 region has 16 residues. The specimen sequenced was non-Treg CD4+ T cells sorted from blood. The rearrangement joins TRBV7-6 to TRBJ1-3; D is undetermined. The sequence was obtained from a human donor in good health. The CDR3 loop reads CASSLSEVGAGNTIYF. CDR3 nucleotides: TGTGCCAGCAGCTTATCTGAAGTGGGAGCTGGAAACACCATATATTTT.